This T cell receptor (beta chain) derives from a study of T cells after yellow fever vaccination (dated by TCRdb to between 2018 and 2021). For the wider study: Libraries from fractions with low cell numbers were prepared with the SMART-Seq v4 Ultra Low Input RNA kit. To follow T-cell clones before and after primary and booster YFV17D yellow fever vaccination, bulk TCR alpha and beta repertoires were sequenced over time. Two healthy male donors, one aged 18 to 29 and one aged 30 to 40 years, made up the cohort. Blood samples were taken at several timepoints before and after primary and secondary immunization, and bulk PBMC replicates and cell subsets were isolated.

What the authors observed across the whole study: A small share of clonotypes was detected in both CD4 and CD8 compartments, with the overlap likely arising from convergent recombination. Computational filtering was required because FACS-sorted repertoires could contain abundant contaminating clonotypes from the bulk population. Compared with the primary T-cell response, the secondary T-cell response was weaker but faster, peaking on day 5 rather than day 15. Because the study included only a couple of donors, the extent to which the findings can be generalized is limited. After the booster, most of the clones that had expanded following primary vaccination were detected again (almost 98% of CD4 and around 90% of CD8), which suggests that memory was broadly maintained.

This clonotype was counted only a few times. Its target antigen remains unknown. Per-base quality was not reported, and no clone a single base away is much larger than it. From cysteine to phenylalanine, the CDR3 is 13 amino acids long. The read is trimmed to its CDR3 DNA, 39 bases read in frame from base 1. CDR1 and CDR2, looked up from the germline V gene, are SGHTA and FQGNSA. The germline ends are 7 bases apart after V is trimmed by 2 bases and J by 6 bases. Per the publication, the treatment or condition label means: live attenuated yellow fever vaccine strain. A standard Ficoll-Paque protocol was used to isolate PBMCs from peripheral blood. Dynabeads CD4 and CD8 positive selection kits were used to isolate the CD4 and CD8 T-cell fractions. TriZol was used to extract RNA from bulk PBMCs, from CD4 and CD8 fractions, and from dextramer-positive and dextramer-negative fractions. Synthesis of TCR cDNA relied on 5'RACE template switching, a step that introduced a universal primer site along with unique molecular identifiers. Priming for cDNA synthesis came from both the TCR alpha and TCR beta constant segments. Libraries were amplified in two PCR steps, with sample barcodes and sequencing adapters added in the second step. Sequencing of the libraries was done on either Illumina HiSeq 2500 (2x100 bp) or NovaSeq (2x150 bp). The study's processing was this. MIGEC was used to demultiplex reads and collapse the reads into UMI consensus sequences, and MiXCR was used for V(D)J alignment. Vaccine-responding clonotypes were identified with edgeR using replicate PBMC samples, with FDR below 0.01 and a log2 fold change above 5 up to day 15 being required. Bulk clonotypes were assigned CD4 or CD8 identity according to which sequenced CD4 or CD8 repertoire held them at higher abundance. The raw public reads went through TCRdb reprocessing: fastp at Q25, MiXCR clone calling, in-frame beta chains kept. Duplicate CDR3 protein sequences are folded into a single record with the most common DNA and genes. TCRdb, not the original authors, processed these V and J calls. Counted in this sample were a few hundred thousand distinct CDR3 sequences; roughly 7.2% of them appeared once. Approximately 0.85% of the sample is held by the ten biggest clonotypes.

Sample: CD4+ T cells sorted from PBMCs, taken 15 days after the yellow fever booster vaccination. Recombination connected TRBV7-2 to TRBJ1-4; the D gene is not confidently resolved. This receptor was obtained from a young man who received the YFV17D yellow fever vaccine. The CDR3 protein sequence reads: CASSLRTDEKLFF. The sequenced DNA is TGTGCCAGCAGCTTAAGAACCGATGAAAAACTGTTTTTT.